Listed below are T cell receptor beta chains from one sample, sequenced in a study of T cells in Graves' hyperthyroidism and ophthalmopathy. Via MiXCR, TCRdb re-called the multiplex PCR reads, giving one row per CDR3 protein. Here the sample spans about 640,000 distinct CDR3 sequences, 20% being singletons. Sequencing was carried out using blood. The receptors were gathered from a man aged 25 to 40 with Graves' ophthalmopathy. Each CDR3 is given with its conserved first and last residue. D genes are given only for firm matches. Not every row has a clone size; where given, it reads once, few, many or a size class.

clone size: many; D gene: -; CDR3 length: 14; J gene: TRBJ1-6; V gene: TRBV10-3; CDR3 protein: CAISVPGEGSPLHF; CDR3 DNA: TGTGCCATCAGTGTCCCGGGAGAGGGTTCACCCCTCCACTTT
clone size: -; D gene: TRBD2; CDR3 length: 15; J gene: TRBJ2-3; V gene: TRBV9; CDR3 protein: CASSVQAGGRDTQYF; CDR3 DNA: TGTGCCAGCAGCGTACAAGCGGGAGGGAGGGATACGCAGTATTTT
clone size: -; D gene: -; CDR3 length: 16; J gene: TRBJ1-6; V gene: TRBV20-1; CDR3 protein: CSARGVAGANNSPLHF; CDR3 DNA: TGCAGTGCTAGAGGAGTTGCAGGGGCAAATAATTCACCCCTCCACTTT
clone size: many; D gene: -; CDR3 length: 13; J gene: TRBJ1-5; V gene: TRBV30; CDR3 protein: CAWSDKGTQPQHF; CDR3 DNA: TGTGCCTGGAGTGACAAGGGAACTCAGCCCCAGCATTTT
clone size: many; D gene: -; CDR3 length: 14; J gene: TRBJ2-5; V gene: TRBV2; CDR3 protein: CASSLQGQQETQYF; CDR3 DNA: TGTGCCAGCAGTCTACAGGGTCAGCAAGAGACCCAGTACTTC
clone size: few; D gene: TRBD1; CDR3 length: 16; J gene: TRBJ2-4; V gene: TRBV11-2; CDR3 protein: CASCVGQGRAKNIQYF; CDR3 DNA: TGTGCCAGCTGCGTGGGACAGGGGAGGGCCAAAAACATTCAGTACTTC
clone size: -; D gene: TRBD2; CDR3 length: 18; J gene: TRBJ2-6; V gene: TRBV29-1; CDR3 protein: CSVEGVAGLPSGANVLTF; CDR3 DNA: TGCAGCGTTGAGGGGGTAGCGGGACTTCCCTCTGGGGCCAACGTCCTGACTTTC
clone size: -; D gene: TRBD2; CDR3 length: 14; J gene: TRBJ2-7; V gene: TRBV20-1; CDR3 protein: CSVPATGTNYEQYF; CDR3 DNA: TGCAGTGTCCCAGCCACCGGGACTAACTACGAGCAGTACTTC
clone size: few; D gene: -; CDR3 length: 14; J gene: TRBJ1-3; V gene: TRBV30; CDR3 protein: CAWSVYVSGNTIYF; CDR3 DNA: TGTGCCTGGAGTGTCTATGTATCTGGAAACACCATATATTTT
clone size: -; D gene: -; CDR3 length: 13; J gene: TRBJ1-5; V gene: TRBV6-2/TRBV6-3; CDR3 protein: CASSGSPGQPQHF; CDR3 DNA: TGTGCCAGCAGCGGATCCCCGGGGCAGCCCCAGCATTTT
clone size: few; D gene: -; CDR3 length: 12; J gene: TRBJ2-7; V gene: TRBV2; CDR3 protein: CASTRSWHEQYF; CDR3 DNA: TGTGCCAGCACCAGGTCTTGGCACGAGCAGTACTTC
clone size: -; D gene: -; CDR3 length: 14; J gene: TRBJ1-2; V gene: TRBV20-1; CDR3 protein: CSARDTSDNYGYTF; CDR3 DNA: TGCAGTGCTAGAGATACCTCAGACAACTATGGCTACACCTTC
clone size: few; D gene: -; CDR3 length: 14; J gene: TRBJ1-1; V gene: TRBV25-1; CDR3 protein: CASSDTFRGTEAFF; CDR3 DNA: TGTGCCAGCAGTGATACATTTCGGGGAACTGAAGCTTTCTTT
clone size: -; D gene: TRBD2; CDR3 length: 11; J gene: TRBJ2-1; V gene: TRBV27; CDR3 protein: CASSALAGVFF; CDR3 DNA: TGTGCCAGCAGTGCCCTAGCGGGAGTGTTCTTC
clone size: few; D gene: -; CDR3 length: 11; J gene: TRBJ2-7; V gene: TRBV2; CDR3 protein: CASTIYLEQYF; CDR3 DNA: TGTGCCAGTACCATTTATTTAGAGCAGTACTTC
clone size: few; D gene: -; CDR3 length: 14; J gene: TRBJ1-4; V gene: TRBV28; CDR3 protein: CASNSPGEGEKLFF; CDR3 DNA: TGTGCCAGCAACTCTCCAGGGGAAGGAGAAAAACTGTTTTTT
clone size: -; D gene: TRBD1; CDR3 length: 13; J gene: TRBJ2-1; V gene: TRBV3-1; CDR3 protein: CASSQATGGEQFF; CDR3 DNA: TGTGCCAGCAGCCAAGCGACAGGGGGTGAGCAGTTCTTC
clone size: -; D gene: TRBD1; CDR3 length: 16; J gene: TRBJ1-2; V gene: TRBV19; CDR3 protein: CASSIIAGQGIYGYTF; CDR3 DNA: TGTGCCAGTAGTATAATCGCCGGACAGGGGATCTATGGCTACACCTTC
clone size: few; D gene: TRBD2; CDR3 length: 16; J gene: TRBJ2-1; V gene: TRBV6-2/TRBV6-3; CDR3 protein: CASRPTGTSAHNEQFF; CDR3 DNA: TGTGCCAGCAGGCCAACCGGGACTAGCGCCCACAATGAGCAGTTCTTC
clone size: many; D gene: TRBD1; CDR3 length: 14; J gene: TRBJ2-7; V gene: TRBV5-1; CDR3 protein: CASSFGQGGYEQYF; CDR3 DNA: TGCGCCAGCAGCTTTGGACAGGGAGGATACGAGCAGTACTTC
clone size: -; D gene: TRBD2; CDR3 length: 15; J gene: TRBJ2-7; V gene: TRBV12-3/TRBV12-4; CDR3 protein: CASGRTSGTGREQYF; CDR3 DNA: TGTGCCAGCGGCCGTACTAGCGGGACCGGGCGGGAGCAGTACTTC
clone size: -; D gene: TRBD1; CDR3 length: 16; J gene: TRBJ1-5; V gene: TRBV12-3/TRBV12-4; CDR3 protein: CASSWTGGGGNQPQHF; CDR3 DNA: TGTGCCAGCAGTTGGACAGGGGGCGGGGGCAATCAGCCCCAGCATTTT
clone size: few; D gene: TRBD2; CDR3 length: 17; J gene: TRBJ2-7; V gene: TRBV20-1; CDR3 protein: CSARDLLTSGSTYEQYF; CDR3 DNA: TGCAGTGCTAGAGATCTACTGACTAGCGGGTCGACCTACGAGCAGTACTTC
clone size: many; D gene: -; CDR3 length: 13; J gene: TRBJ2-7; V gene: TRBV11-2; CDR3 protein: CASSFLRTYEQYF; CDR3 DNA: TGTGCCAGCAGCTTCCTAAGGACCTACGAGCAGTACTTC
clone size: -; D gene: -; CDR3 length: 14; J gene: TRBJ2-7; V gene: TRBV7-6; CDR3 protein: CASSLSGGIYEQYF; CDR3 DNA: TGTGCCAGCAGCTTATCAGGGGGGATATACGAGCAGTACTTC
clone size: -; D gene: -; CDR3 length: 16; J gene: TRBJ2-7; V gene: TRBV6-2/TRBV6-3; CDR3 protein: CASSYSSLRASYKQYF; CDR3 DNA: TGTGCCAGCAGTTACTCGAGCTTGCGGGCGAGCTACAAGCAGTACTTC
clone size: -; D gene: -; CDR3 length: 13; J gene: TRBJ1-1; V gene: TRBV27; CDR3 protein: CASSLSGPPEAFF; CDR3 DNA: TGTGCCAGCAGTTTATCGGGACCCCCTGAAGCTTTCTTT
clone size: -; D gene: -; CDR3 length: 15; J gene: TRBJ2-3; V gene: TRBV9; CDR3 protein: CASSVSGTSTDTQYF; CDR3 DNA: TGTGCCAGCAGCGTTTCCGGGACTAGCACAGATACGCAGTATTTT
clone size: -; D gene: TRBD2; CDR3 length: 17; J gene: TRBJ2-5; V gene: TRBV5-1; CDR3 protein: CASSRDLNIAGGETQYF; CDR3 DNA: TGCGCCAGCAGCCGCGACCTAAATATAGCGGGTGGGGAGACCCAGTACTTC
clone size: few; D gene: TRBD1; CDR3 length: 12; J gene: TRBJ2-7; V gene: TRBV14; CDR3 protein: CASSRNRGWQYF; CDR3 DNA: TGTGCCAGCAGCCGAAACAGGGGCTGGCAGTACTTC
clone size: -; D gene: -; CDR3 length: 17; J gene: TRBJ2-1; V gene: TRBV7-9; CDR3 protein: CASSPFVTGEFRNEQFF; CDR3 DNA: TGTGCCAGCAGCCCGTTCGTTACGGGGGAGTTCCGCAATGAGCAGTTCTTC
clone size: many; D gene: -; CDR3 length: 15; J gene: TRBJ1-6; V gene: TRBV28; CDR3 protein: CASRLTGTPNSPLHF; CDR3 DNA: TGTGCCAGCAGATTAACCGGGACGCCGAATTCACCCCTCCACTTT
clone size: few; D gene: -; CDR3 length: 16; J gene: TRBJ2-7; V gene: TRBV3-1; CDR3 protein: CASSPGPGPSSYEQYF; CDR3 DNA: TGTGCCAGCAGCCCCGGACCCGGACCAAGCTCCTACGAGCAGTACTTC
clone size: few; D gene: TRBD1; CDR3 length: 14; J gene: TRBJ2-7; V gene: TRBV11-1; CDR3 protein: CASSRDRGRDEQYF; CDR3 DNA: TGTGCCAGCAGCCGGGACAGGGGGCGGGACGAGCAGTACTTC
clone size: -; D gene: -; CDR3 length: 15; J gene: TRBJ2-2; V gene: TRBV5-1; CDR3 protein: CASSSWTRSTGELFF; CDR3 DNA: TGCGCCAGCAGCTCCTGGACTCGGAGCACCGGGGAGCTGTTTTTT
clone size: many; D gene: -; CDR3 length: 14; J gene: TRBJ1-5; V gene: TRBV12-3/TRBV12-4; CDR3 protein: CASSLGPVNQPQHF; CDR3 DNA: TGTGCCAGCAGTTTAGGGCCAGTCAATCAGCCCCAGCATTTT
clone size: many; D gene: -; CDR3 length: 14; J gene: TRBJ1-1; V gene: TRBV6-1; CDR3 protein: CASTAGTALTEAFF; CDR3 DNA: TGTGCCAGCACCGCTGGGACGGCCCTCACTGAAGCTTTCTTT
clone size: -; D gene: -; CDR3 length: 14; J gene: TRBJ2-1; V gene: TRBV25-1; CDR3 protein: CASSDRPSYNEQFF; CDR3 DNA: TGTGCCAGCAGTGACCGGCCATCCTACAATGAGCAGTTCTTC
clone size: -; D gene: TRBD1; CDR3 length: 16; J gene: TRBJ1-2; V gene: TRBV24-1; CDR3 protein: CATSALGTGGAEGYTF; CDR3 DNA: TGTGCCACCAGTGCTCTAGGGACAGGGGGCGCAGAAGGCTACACCTTC
clone size: -; D gene: -; CDR3 length: 13; J gene: TRBJ1-2; V gene: TRBV3-1; CDR3 protein: CASSPRGRSGYTF; CDR3 DNA: TGTGCCAGCAGCCCCCGTGGACGGAGCGGCTACACCTTC
clone size: few; D gene: -; CDR3 length: 14; J gene: TRBJ1-6; V gene: TRBV28; CDR3 protein: CASSPRDYNSPLHF; CDR3 DNA: TGTGCCAGCAGTCCCCGGGATTATAATTCACCCCTCCACTTT
clone size: many; D gene: TRBD1; CDR3 length: 15; J gene: TRBJ2-7; V gene: TRBV2; CDR3 protein: CASTQSQGQFYEQYF; CDR3 DNA: TGTGCCAGCACCCAGTCCCAGGGACAGTTCTACGAGCAGTACTTC
clone size: -; D gene: -; CDR3 length: 15; J gene: TRBJ1-5; V gene: TRBV5-6; CDR3 protein: CASSSWDRSNQPQHF; CDR3 DNA: TGTGCCAGCAGCTCCTGGGACCGAAGCAATCAGCCCCAGCATTTT
clone size: -; D gene: -; CDR3 length: 15; J gene: TRBJ2-6; V gene: TRBV19; CDR3 protein: CASREGAFGANVLTF; CDR3 DNA: TGTGCCAGTAGGGAGGGGGCTTTCGGGGCCAACGTCCTGACTTTC
clone size: once; D gene: TRBD2; CDR3 length: 15; J gene: TRBJ2-3; V gene: TRBV4-1; CDR3 protein: CASSWTSGRDDTQYF; CDR3 DNA: TGCGCCAGCAGCTGGACTAGCGGGAGAGACGATACGCAGTATTTT
clone size: few; D gene: -; CDR3 length: 16; J gene: TRBJ2-3; V gene: TRBV6-2/TRBV6-3; CDR3 protein: CASSYSNPPSPDTQYF; CDR3 DNA: TGTGCCAGCAGTTACTCGAATCCTCCCTCGCCAGATACGCAGTATTTT